The 26 T cell receptor beta chains below come from one sample, sequenced in a study of blood T cell repertoires in COVID-19. Sequencing was performed with immunoSEQ multiplex PCR; in TCRdb, only in-frame clones are kept and a portion is missing. Of 100,000 to 150,000 clones detected, 70% to 75% appear once; the ten largest clones hold 6%. Source material: peripheral blood. The receptors here all came from a man older than 75 with COVID-19, enrolled during active disease.

This clone was detected only a few times. The chain carries TRBV19 and TRBJ2-1; the match to TRBD2 covers 14 bases. Germline V gene sequence: CDR1 LNHDA, CDR2 SQIVND (reference sequence). V dropped 5 bases and J dropped 4; count of bases not matched to a gene: 4. The CDR3 totals 16 residues. The CDR3 bases are TGTGCCAGTAGTTTGGGACTAGCGGGAGTGTACAATGAGCAGTTCTTC. Amino acid sequence: CASSLGLAGVYNEQFF.

The chain has TRBV6-2 or TRBV6-3 and TRBJ2-7, with 8 bases lining up with TRBD1. There are 15 residues in the CDR3. V was clipped by 5 bases and J by 5 bases; unmatched bases: 11. Germline V gene sequence: CDR1 MNHEY, CDR2 SVGEGT. CDR3 nucleotides: TGTGCCAGCAGTCCCTGGGGAGGACAGGGAGACGAGCAGTACTTC. It is translated as CASSPWGGQGDEQYF.

V is TRBV3-1 (or the pseudogene TRBV3-2) and J is TRBJ2-7, with D perhaps TRBD1 (6 bases). Germline-derived CDR1 and CDR2 are LGHDT and YNNKEL (reference sequence). This CDR3 has 14 residues. The V end was cut by 7 bases, the J end by 0 bases, with 13 bases between. CDR3 in amino acids: CASKPRDNSYEQYF. The CDR3 DNA reads as TGTGCCAGCAAGCCCCGGGACAACTCCTACGAGCAGTACTTC.

Only a few counts were recorded for this clone. The chain joins TRBV28 to TRBJ2-7, with D maybe TRBD2 (5 bases). The V gene lost 5 bases and the J gene lost 3 bases, with 14 bases spanning the gap. Germline V CDR1 and CDR2: MDHEN, SYDVKM. This CDR3 has 14 amino acids. CDR3 sequence: CASSIREPLYEQYF. The DNA of the CDR3 is TGTGCCAGCAGTATTAGGGAGCCCCTCTACGAGCAGTACTTC.

This sequence joins TRBV9 and TRBJ2-1, with D perhaps matching TRBD1 (6 bases). The V end lost 5 bases, the J end lost 5 bases, and 14 bases lay between the germline ends. The CDR3 covers 14 residues. Germline CDR1 SGDLS, CDR2 YYNGEE. The DNA for the CDR3 is TGTGCCAGCAGGGACAGCGGCGGAGACAATGAGCAGTTCTTC. Translation: CASRDSGGDNEQFF. The variable domain in full, completed from reference TRBV9 and TRBJ2-1, reads DSGVTQTPKHLITATGQRVTLRCSPRSGDLSVYWYQQSLDQGLQFLIQYYNGEERAKGNILERFSAQQFPDLHSELNLSSLELGDSALYFCASRDSGGDNEQFFGPGTRLTVL.

This clone was counted a few times. V gene TRBV9 combines with J gene TRBJ2-1; 9 nucleotides line up with TRBD1. The CDR3 sequence is 16 residues long. V lost 2 bases and J lost 4; bases outside the gene matches: 7. The germline gives CDR1 SGDLS, CDR2 YYNGEE. The CDR3 sequence: CASSVSRGQGYNEQFF. As DNA, the CDR3 is TGTGCCAGCAGCGTTAGCAGGGGACAGGGTTACAATGAGCAGTTCTTC.

This chain joins TRBV9 and TRBJ2-7, with 9 bases identical to TRBD2. The trim removed 2 bases at V and 0 bases at J, leaving 9 bases unmatched. Germline lookup yields CDR1 SGDLS and CDR2 YYNGEE. The length of the CDR3 is 17 residues. CDR3 in amino acids: CASSVLIGLATSYEQYF. The CDR3 bases are TGTGCCAGCAGCGTCCTGATCGGACTAGCGACCTCCTACGAGCAGTACTTC.

This clone has a handful of counts. The chain links TRBV5-1 to TRBJ2-1; 10 positions agree with TRBD2. CDR1 and CDR2 (germline): SGHRS, YFSETQ. The ends lost 1 base at V and 8 bases at J; junction bases unmatched: 6. The CDR3 length is 15 residues. The CDR3 here is CASSLTLAGAYEQFF. In nucleotides, the CDR3 is TGCGCCAGCAGCTTGACCCTAGCGGGAGCATATGAGCAGTTCTTC.

The chain has TRBV6-6 and TRBJ1-2; TRBD1 agrees at 8 bases. J gave up 3 bases and V 2 bases, and 8 bases lay outside the gene matches. The CDR3 has 16 amino acids. Germline CDR1 is MNHNY and CDR2 is SVGAGI (reference sequence). CDR3 coding DNA: TGTGCCAGCAGTTACCCCCGGGCAGGGGGCCACTATGGCTACACCTTC. As protein: CASSYPRAGGHYGYTF.

This sequence joins TRBV7-9 and TRBJ2-7, with a weak D call TRBD2 (6 bases). Trimming removed 5 bases from V and 7 bases from J, with 18 bases in between. In germline, CDR1 is SEHNR, CDR2 FQNEAQ (reference sequence). CDR3 length equals 14 residues. DNA for the CDR3: TGTGCCAGCAGCAGGGGACTCCCGGCCGATGAGCAGTACTTC. This sequence encodes CASSRGLPADEQYF.

The chain is built from TRBV28 and TRBJ2-5, with D maybe TRBD1 (6 bases). Deletions cut 4 bases from V and 1 base from J, with 19 bases between. The CDR3 length is 17 residues. The germline gives CDR1 MDHEN, CDR2 SYDVKM. CDR3 sequence reads: CASSSYRVLTSQETQYF. CDR3 in DNA: TGTGCCAGCAGTTCCTACAGGGTCCTAACCTCCCAAGAGACCCAGTACTTC. Combining the CDR3 with reference TRBV28 and TRBJ2-5 gives the whole variable domain DVKVTQSSRYLVKRTGEKVFLECVQDMDHENMFWYRQDPGLGLRLIYFSYDVKMKEKGDIPEGYSVSREKKERFSLILESASTNQTSMYLCASSSYRVLTSQETQYFGPGTRLLVL.

This chain joins TRBV9 and TRBJ2-1; possible D gene TRBD1, 6 bases. Trimming left V 0 bases short and J 0 bases short, with 22 bases between. Germline V lookup: CDR1 SGDLS, CDR2 YYNGEE. This CDR3 contains 20 residues. This CDR3 reads CASSVDPGTSRLSSYNEQFF. The CDR3 nucleotides read TGTGCCAGCAGCGTAGATCCCGGGACATCCCGCCTGAGCTCCTACAATGAGCAGTTCTTC. Combining the CDR3 with reference TRBV9 and TRBJ2-1 gives the whole variable domain DSGVTQTPKHLITATGQRVTLRCSPRSGDLSVYWYQQSLDQGLQFLIQYYNGEERAKGNILERFSAQQFPDLHSELNLSSLELGDSALYFCASSVDPGTSRLSSYNEQFFGPGTRLTVL.

The chain joins TRBV28 to TRBJ1-2, with D unresolved. The germline gives CDR1 MDHEN, CDR2 SYDVKM. This CDR3 has 11 residues. The germline V and J ends were trimmed by 10 bases and 3 bases, with 9 bases remaining between them. The CDR3 loop is CAISGDYGYTF. The CDR3 bases are TGTGCCATCTCCGGGGACTATGGCTACACCTTC.

The chain recombines TRBV7-2 with TRBJ2-2; D is ambiguous. Trimming removed 2 bases at V and 0 bases at J, with 10 bases between. The CDR3 loop spans 16 amino acids. Germline CDR1 SGHTA, CDR2 FQGNSA. CDR3 coding DNA: TGTGCCAGCAGCTTATATGACTCCGCGAACACCGGGGAGCTGTTTTTT. Protein: CASSLYDSANTGELFF.

J is TRBJ2-1 and V is TRBV24-1, with 9 bases matching TRBD2. V shed 3 bases, J shed 4 bases, and the junction held 6 bases outside the gene matches. The CDR3 has 16 amino acids. Germline V lookup: CDR1 KGHDR, CDR2 SFDVKD. The CDR3 sequence: CATSDLSGSTYNEQFF. The DNA of the CDR3 is TGTGCCACCAGTGATCTTAGCGGGAGTACGTACAATGAGCAGTTCTTC.

This sequence joins TRBV15 and TRBJ1-5; D possibly corresponds to TRBD1 (5 bases). Germline lookup yields CDR1 LNHNV and CDR2 YYDKDF (reference sequence). The germline V and J ends were trimmed by 1 base and 5 bases, with 9 bases remaining between them. This CDR3 spans 14 amino acids. The CDR3 reads CATSRGEGDQPQHF. CDR3 nucleotides: TGTGCCACCAGCAGAGGTGAAGGGGATCAGCCCCAGCATTTT.

The gene calls are TRBV15 and TRBJ2-7; TRBD1 is a possible D gene (6 bases). Trimming took off 2 bases at V and 6 bases at J, with 14 bases between the two ends. Germline V gene data show CDR1 as LNHNV and CDR2 as YYDKDF (reference sequence). This CDR3 region has 14 residues. The CDR3 sequence is CATSRIPLGGEQYF. The CDR3 nucleotides are TGTGCCACCAGCAGAATCCCTTTAGGGGGCGAGCAGTACTTC. Full variable domain (rest looked up from reference TRBV15 and TRBJ2-7): DAMVIQNPRYQVTQFGKPVTLSCSQTLNHNVMYWYQQKSSQAPKLLFHYYDKDFNNEADTPDNFQSRRPNTSFCFLDIRSPGLGDTAMYLCATSRIPLGGEQYFGPGTRLTVT.

The rearrangement joins TRBV28 to TRBJ1-1, with D uncertain. The germline V gene encodes CDR1 MDHEN and CDR2 SYDVKM. The germline V and J ends were trimmed by 5 bases and 0 bases, with 7 bases remaining between them. The CDR3 covers 13 residues. CDR3 DNA sequence: TGTGCCAGCAGTCTAAATCTGAACACTGAAGCTTTCTTT. The encoded protein is CASSLNLNTEAFF.

The CDR3 region is CASSSEAEGETQYF. The CDR3 nucleotides are TGTGCCAGCAGCTCCGAGGCGGAAGGAGAGACCCAGTACTTC. The chain combines TRBV11-1 with TRBJ2-5; D is ambiguous. The CDR3 length is 14 residues. The ends were cut back, 4 bases at V and 4 bases at J, with 13 bases in the middle. Germline values: CDR1 SGHAT, CDR2 FQDESV (reference sequence).

This rearrangement joins TRBV9 to TRBJ1-1, with 9 nucleotides matching TRBD1. The germline V gene encodes CDR1 SGDLS and CDR2 YYNGEE. Trimming at V came to 7 bases and at J to 0 bases, leaving 4 bases not matched to a gene. This CDR3 is 14 amino acids long. DNA for the CDR3: TGTGCCAGCGGGGGACAGGGAATGAACACTGAAGCTTTCTTT. This gives the protein CASGGQGMNTEAFF.

The chain uses TRBV7-9 and TRBJ2-7; 7 nucleotides line up with TRBD2. Germline values: CDR1 SEHNR, CDR2 FQNEAQ (reference sequence). The CDR3 extends over 14 amino acids. V lost 5 bases to trimming and J lost 2 bases; unmatched junction nucleotides: 6. The CDR3 here is CASSLLATTYEQYF. The CDR3 coding sequence is TGTGCCAGCAGCCTACTAGCGACGACCTACGAGCAGTACTTC.

The chain has TRBV13 and TRBJ1-2; a weak D match, TRBD1 (5 bases). The V end lost 5 bases, the J end lost 11 bases, and 15 bases lay between the germline ends. CDR3 length equals 12 residues. In germline, CDR1 is PRHDT, CDR2 FYEKMQ (reference sequence). The CDR3 nucleotides read TGTGCCAGCAGCACCCGGGGGGGAATTTACACCTTC. It translates to CASSTRGGIYTF. The whole variable domain, remainder taken from reference TRBV13 and TRBJ1-2, is AAGVIQSPRHLIKEKRETATLKCYPIPRHDTVYWYQQGPGQDPQFLISFYEKMQSDKGSIPDRFSAQQFSDYHSELNMSSLELGDSALYFCASSTRGGIYTFGSGTRLTVV.

The chain recombines TRBV5-6 with TRBJ1-2; 7 bases agree with TRBD1. The V and J ends lost 5 bases and 0 bases, in that order; junction bases with no gene match: 7. The CDR3 is 15 residues long. Germline values: CDR1 SGHDT, CDR2 YYEEEE. The CDR3: CASRDPRGTNYGYTF. Here the CDR3 DNA reads TGTGCCAGCAGGGACCCCAGGGGGACTAACTATGGCTACACCTTC.

V gene TRBV3-1 (or the pseudogene TRBV3-2) combines with J gene TRBJ1-3; D gene ambiguous. The CDR3 has 12 amino acids. CDR1 is LGHDT and CDR2 is YNNKEL in the germline V gene (reference sequence). V was clipped by 5 bases and J by 4 bases, with 6 bases between them. The CDR3 here is CASSLQGNTIYF. In DNA form, the CDR3 reads TGTGCCAGCAGCTTACAGGGAAACACCATATATTTT.

The chain recombines TRBV9 with TRBJ1-1, with 8 bases matching TRBD1. CDR1 and CDR2 (germline): SGDLS, YYNGEE. Unmatched junction bases numbered 3, after V lost 4 bases and J lost 1 base. The CDR3 sequence is 14 residues long. This CDR3 reads CASSLGTGNTEAFF. DNA for the CDR3: TGTGCCAGCAGCCTTGGGACAGGGAACACTGAAGCTTTCTTT.

This clone was observed a few times. The chain uses TRBV7-8 and TRBJ1-6; D is unresolved. The germline gives CDR1 SGHVS, CDR2 FQNEAQ. V shed 5 bases and J shed 7 bases, with 6 bases lying between them. This CDR3 has 12 amino acids. CDR3: CASSIQNSPLHF. The CDR3 coding sequence is TGTGCCAGCAGCATCCAAAATTCACCCCTCCACTTT.